These 21 T cell receptor beta chains share one sample of origin, sequenced in a study of blood T cell repertoires in COVID-19. Here immunoSEQ multiplex PCR was the method, and the copy in TCRdb shows in-frame clones only, minus some. Of over 130,000 clones detected, 87% appear once; the ten largest clones hold 4% to 5%. The sample consisted of peripheral blood. All receptors come from a woman in her sixties with active or convalescent COVID-19.

The chain uses TRBV6-5 and TRBJ1-5; possible D gene TRBD1, 6 bases. Between the trimmed V and J ends, which lost 5 bases and 7 bases, there was a span of 18 bases. The CDR3 covers 15 residues. Germline assignment: CDR1 MNHEY and CDR2 SVGAGI. The CDR3 region is CASSTTTGRGQPQHF. In DNA form, the CDR3 reads TGTGCCAGCAGTACCACAACAGGGAGAGGACAGCCCCAGCATTTT.

The chain employs TRBV10-3 and TRBJ1-4, with a tentative D call TRBD1 (5 bases). Trimming stripped 0 bases from V and 5 bases from J, with 13 bases between. The CDR3 totals 16 residues. In germline, CDR1 is ENHRY, CDR2 SYGVKD. The DNA of the CDR3 is TGTGCCATCAGTGAGTCCGTAAGGGCAGGGAATGAAAAACTGTTTTTT. Amino acids: CAISESVRAGNEKLFF.

This clone appeared a few times. The chain recombines TRBV2 with TRBJ2-1; 11 nucleotides agree with TRBD2. With V trimmed by 6 bases and J by 2 bases, 3 bases remained unmatched. Germline-derived CDR1 and CDR2 are SNHLY and FYNNEI. The CDR3 loop spans 15 amino acids. The CDR3 spells CASRDSGGAYNEQFF. The DNA of the CDR3 is TGTGCCAGCAGGGATAGCGGGGGGGCCTACAATGAGCAGTTCTTC.

The table lists this clone with a few counts. As DNA, the CDR3 is TGTGCCAGCAGAACAGGGGCTGGAAACACCATATATTTT. Its protein is CASRTGAGNTIYF. This chain joins TRBV12-3 or TRBV12-4 and TRBJ1-3; 7 bases line up with TRBD1. The trim removed 6 bases at V and 2 bases at J, leaving 1 base unmatched. The CDR3 sequence is 13 residues long.

The chain couples TRBV7-9 to TRBJ2-7; TRBD1 agrees at 8 bases. Trimming at V came to 1 base and at J to 4 bases, leaving 0 bases not matched to a gene. Looked up from germline, CDR1 is SEHNR and CDR2 is FQNEAQ (reference sequence). The CDR3 sequence is 13 residues long. This CDR3 is CASSLGTGYEQYF. In nucleotides, the CDR3 is TGTGCCAGCAGCTTAGGGACAGGGTACGAGCAGTACTTC.

The genes are TRBV19 and TRBJ1-5, with a tentative D call TRBD1 (5 bases). The V end lost 1 base, the J end lost 6 bases, and 13 bases lay between the germline ends. CDR1 is LNHDA, CDR2 SQIVND, per germline (reference sequence). The CDR3 is 15 residues long. Here the CDR3 DNA reads TGTGCCAGTAGTATAGGCGGGACGGCTGCTCAGCCCCAGCATTTT. Translation gives CASSIGGTAAQPQHF.

The CDR3 coding sequence is TGTGCCAGCAGCGTAGAGGCAGGGGACTCACCCCTCCACTTT. Translation: CASSVEAGDSPLHF. This rearrangement joins TRBV9 to TRBJ1-6, with a possible D match to TRBD1 (6 bases). The length of the CDR3 is 14 residues. Germline V gene sequence: CDR1 SGDLS, CDR2 YYNGEE. Trimming removed 0 bases from V and 10 bases from J, with 11 bases in between.

The V gene is TRBV12-3 or TRBV12-4, the J gene TRBJ1-1, with D hard to call. The ends were cut back, 3 bases at V and 1 base at J, with 6 bases in the middle. CDR3 size: 13 residues. The CDR3 sequence is CASSFGPNTEAFF. CDR3 coding DNA: TGTGCCAGCAGTTTCGGTCCGAACACTGAAGCTTTCTTT.

The chain combines TRBV2 with TRBJ1-5; D call uncertain. Germline V CDR1 and CDR2: SNHLY, FYNNEI. The CDR3 extends over 14 amino acids. Trimming stripped 3 bases from V and 7 bases from J, with 13 bases between. The CDR3 loop is CASSEAGIEQPQHF. Written as DNA, the CDR3 is TGTGCCAGCAGTGAGGCAGGTATCGAACAGCCCCAGCATTTT.

This chain joins TRBV30 and TRBJ2-1; D unclear. V was trimmed by 2 bases and J by 7 bases, leaving 6 bases between them. Per germline, CDR1 GTSNPN and CDR2 SVGIG (reference sequence). CDR3 length equals 11 residues. In nucleotides, the CDR3 is TGTGCCTGGAGTTTAGTGAATGAGCAGTTCTTC. Amino acids: CAWSLVNEQFF. Variable domain in full (rest from reference TRBV30 and TRBJ2-1): SQTIHQWPATLVQPVGSPLSLECTVEGTSNPNLYWYRQAAGRGLQLLFYSVGIGQISSEVPQNLSASRPQDRQFILSSKKLLLSDSGFYLCAWSLVNEQFFGPGTRLTVL.

Regarding this clone: Other DNA sequences of this sample code for an identical CDR3. The rearrangement links TRBV7-2 to TRBJ1-3; the D is unclear. The germline V and J ends were trimmed by 1 base and 0 bases, with 7 bases remaining between them. From germline, CDR1 is SGHTA and CDR2 FQGNSA. The CDR3 totals 15 residues. The CDR3 spells CASSLDPGSGNTIYF. The CDR3 DNA reads TGTGCCAGCAGCTTAGATCCGGGCTCTGGAAACACCATATATTTT.

This chain connects TRBV10-3 to TRBJ1-2; TRBD1 matches at 9 bases. Trimming cost V 3 bases and J 3 bases; bases outside gene matches: 5. The CDR3 contains 15 residues. Per the germline V gene, CDR1 is ENHRY and CDR2 is SYGVKD. CDR3 sequence reads: CAISDPDRGHYGYTF. The CDR3 region has the DNA TGTGCCATCAGTGACCCGGACAGGGGACACTATGGCTACACCTTC.

The DNA of the CDR3 is TGTGCCAGCAGCTACGGGGGGAACCAAGAGACCCAGTACTTC. It specifies CASSYGGNQETQYF. This chain connects TRBV11-2 to TRBJ2-5, with TRBD2 matching 7 bases. The J segment lost 0 bases and the V segment lost 4 bases, leaving 2 bases of the junction unmatched. CDR3 length: 14 residues. From germline, CDR1 is SGHAT and CDR2 FQNNGV. The variable domain in full, completed from reference TRBV11-2 and TRBJ2-5, reads EAGVAQSPRYKIIEKRQSVAFWCNPISGHATLYWYQQILGQGPKLLIQFQNNGVVDDSQLPKDRFSAERLKGVDSTLKIQPAKLEDSAVYLCASSYGGNQETQYFGPGTRLLVL.

The chain couples TRBV2 to TRBJ2-1; tentative D call: TRBD1 (6 bases). This CDR3 comprises 14 residues. Between the trimmed V and J ends, which lost 2 bases and 8 bases, there was a span of 13 bases. Per germline, CDR1 SNHLY and CDR2 FYNNEI. CDR3 sequence reads: CASSEFGGADEQFF. Written as DNA, the CDR3 is TGTGCCAGCAGTGAATTTGGGGGCGCGGATGAGCAGTTCTTC.

The chain employs TRBV11-2 and TRBJ2-5, with D possibly matching TRBD1 (6 bases). The CDR3 length is 16 residues. From germline, CDR1 is SGHAT and CDR2 FQNNGV. The ends were cut back, 0 bases at V and 5 bases at J, with 16 bases in the middle. The chain's CDR3 is CASSLDPPGVGETQYF. The CDR3 DNA follows: TGTGCCAGCAGCTTAGATCCCCCAGGGGTGGGGGAGACCCAGTACTTC.

The chain links TRBV5-5 to TRBJ2-2; 13 bases map to TRBD2. V lost 4 bases to trimming and J lost 1 base; unmatched junction nucleotides: 13. Looked up from germline, CDR1 is SGHKS and CDR2 is YYEKEE (reference sequence). This CDR3 has 20 residues. DNA for the CDR3: TGTGCCAGCAGCCGATTCGCTGGACTAGCGGGGGCTCGGAACACCGGGGAGCTGTTTTTT. Encoded protein: CASSRFAGLAGARNTGELFF.

The chain carries TRBV7-2 and TRBJ2-5; the D is unclear. V lost 1 base and J 3 bases, leaving 9 bases between the germline ends. Germline V gene sequence: CDR1 SGHTA, CDR2 FQGNSA. CDR3 length: 14 residues. Written as DNA, the CDR3 is TGTGCCAGCAGCTTAGGTTCAGTCAAAGAGACCCAGTACTTC. The encoded protein is CASSLGSVKETQYF.

The V call is TRBV10-2, the J call TRBJ2-1; TRBD2 agrees at 12 bases. Per germline, CDR1 WSHSY and CDR2 SAAADI. CDR3 length equals 14 residues. The trim removed 8 bases at V and 4 bases at J, leaving 3 bases unmatched. CDR3 nucleotides: TGCGCCAGCGCCACTAGCGGGGGGTACAATGAGCAGTTCTTC. Encoded protein: CASATSGGYNEQFF.

This chain connects TRBV2 to TRBJ1-6; D unclear. The CDR3 is 15 residues long. V shed 3 bases and J shed 9 bases, with 15 bases lying between them. Germline CDR1 reads SNHLY; CDR2 reads FYNNEI. The CDR3 loop is CASSETRSQISPLHF. The CDR3 bases are TGTGCCAGCAGTGAGACAAGGTCCCAAATTTCACCCCTCCACTTT. Complete variable domain (other parts from reference TRBV2 and TRBJ1-6): EPEVTQTPSHQVTQMGQEVILRCVPISNHLYFYWYRQILGQKVEFLVSFYNNEISEKSEIFDDQFSVERPDGSNFTLKIRSTKLEDSAMYFCASSETRSQISPLHFGNGTRLTVT.

The rearrangement uses TRBV5-4 and TRBJ2-5; 8 nucleotides agree with TRBD2. Germline V CDR1 and CDR2: SGHNT, YYREEE (reference sequence). The CDR3 has 15 residues. V lost 3 bases, J lost 5 bases, and 9 bases stayed unmatched. Here the CDR3 reads CASSSLAGSGETQYF. Written as DNA, the CDR3 is TGTGCCAGCAGCTCTTTAGCGGGGTCGGGGGAGACCCAGTACTTC.

The chain carries TRBV4-3 and TRBJ1-3; D might be TRBD1 (5 bases). Germline CDR1 reads LGHNA; CDR2 reads YSLEER. The V and J ends lost 4 bases and 2 bases respectively, with 12 bases between them. The CDR3 is 15 amino acids. The CDR3 loop is CASSPDSGAGNTIYF. CDR3 sequence (DNA): TGCGCCAGCAGCCCGGACTCGGGGGCTGGAAACACCATATATTTT.